Shown below are 20 T cell receptor beta chains from a single sample sequenced in a study of T cell responses to AZD1222 COVID-19 vaccine. Sequenced by immunoSEQ multiplex PCR; TCRdb stores in-frame clones only, minus some. The sample includes about 160,000 clones, around 90% of them seen just once. This specimen was peripheral blood, taken on day 0 of AZD1222 vaccination. The receptors were gathered from an adult in good health.

The rearrangement links TRBV28 to TRBJ1-5; D gene unclear. The CDR3 loop spans 17 amino acids. Trimming removed 5 bases at V and 0 bases at J, with 17 bases between. The germline V gene has CDR1 MDHEN and CDR2 SYDVKM. CDR3 protein: CASSPPRGHYSNQPQHF. The CDR3 DNA follows: TGTGCCAGCAGTCCACCCCGAGGGCATTATAGCAATCAGCCCCAGCATTTT.

The chain recombines TRBV3-1 (or the pseudogene TRBV3-2) with TRBJ2-7; D might be TRBD1 (6 bases). Germline V gene data show CDR1 as LGHDT and CDR2 as YNNKEL (reference sequence). The germline V and J ends were trimmed by 1 base and 4 bases, with 26 bases remaining between them. This CDR3 region has 19 residues. The CDR3 DNA follows: TGTGCCAGCAGCCAAGGTGGGGGCCTAACCGGGGCCTCAGAATACGAGCAGTACTTC. It is translated as CASSQGGGLTGASEYEQYF.

In this sample, this clone turned up a few times. CDR3 DNA: TGTGCCTGGCTTCCTCGTAGGGGCATGAACACTGAAGCTTTCTTT. This encodes CAWLPRRGMNTEAFF. The J gene is TRBJ1-1, the V gene TRBV30; tentatively, D is TRBD1 (5 bases). Germline CDR1 and CDR2: GTSNPN and SVGIG (reference sequence). Deletions cut 5 bases from V and 0 bases from J, with 16 bases between. This CDR3 spans 15 amino acids.

The chain joins TRBV28 to TRBJ2-3, with D uncertain. This CDR3 is 12 amino acids long. Trimming took 3 bases from V and 10 from J, leaving 11 bases between them. The germline gives CDR1 MDHEN, CDR2 SYDVKM. The CDR3 sequence: CASSLGFTAQYF. CDR3 coding DNA: TGTGCCAGCAGTTTGGGCTTTACGGCGCAGTATTTT.

The genes are TRBV7-2 and TRBJ2-5, with TRBD1 matching 8 bases. CDR3 length equals 14 residues. V trimming: 5 bases; J trimming: 5 bases; junction bases outside the gene matches: 7. Germline values: CDR1 SGHTA, CDR2 FQGNSA. CDR3 protein: CASSDRGSKETQYF. The CDR3 DNA sequence: TGTGCCAGCAGCGACAGGGGCTCGAAGGAGACCCAGTACTTC.

This chain uses TRBV4-1 with TRBJ2-5; a weak D match, TRBD2 (5 bases). Germline V CDR1 and CDR2: MGHRA, YSYEKL. V was trimmed by 4 bases and J by 5 bases, leaving 11 bases between them. The CDR3 has 13 residues. CDR3 sequence: CASSRLAQETQYF. The CDR3 DNA reads as TGCGCCAGCAGCCGGCTAGCTCAGGAGACCCAGTACTTC.

The chain uses TRBV29-1 and TRBJ2-3; D may be TRBD2 (5 bases). The CDR3 length is 13 residues. V was trimmed by 8 bases and J by 2 bases, leaving 14 bases between them. Germline CDR1 reads SQVTM; CDR2 reads ANQGSEA. CDR3 nucleotides: TGCAGCCTAAGCCGGGAAACCACAGATACGCAGTATTTT. Its translation: CSLSRETTDTQYF.

This chain links TRBV29-1 with TRBJ2-7; 9 bases agree with TRBD1. CDR1 and CDR2 (germline): SQVTM, ANQGSEA. The CDR3 runs 16 residues. After removal of 6 bases from V and 2 bases from J, the junction contained 14 bases not matched to a gene. The chain's CDR3 is CSVEVGQGGPPYEQYF. In DNA form, the CDR3 reads TGCAGCGTCGAGGTGGGACAGGGAGGTCCCCCCTACGAGCAGTACTTC.

The V gene is TRBV27, the J gene TRBJ2-1, with TRBD2 matching 11 bases. V lost 2 bases to trimming and J lost 1 base; unmatched junction nucleotides: 1. The CDR3 runs 16 residues. CDR1 is MNHEY and CDR2 is SMNVEV in the germline V gene (reference sequence). The CDR3 DNA is TGTGCCAGCAGTTTACTAGCGGGAGGTTCCTACAATGAGCAGTTCTTC. This encodes CASSLLAGGSYNEQFF.

The chain links TRBV9 to TRBJ1-1; D is perhaps TRBD1 (6 bases). Germline assignment: CDR1 SGDLS and CDR2 YYNGEE. The CDR3 is made up of 14 amino acids. V lost 0 bases, J lost 1 base, and 7 bases lay in between. CDR3 region: CASSVEGGNTEAFF. In nucleotides, the CDR3 is TGTGCCAGCAGCGTAGAAGGGGGGAACACTGAAGCTTTCTTT.

The CDR3 protein is CASSRLTTAGGSHGELFF. CDR3 nucleotide sequence: TGTGCCAGCAGTCGCCTGACCACAGCGGGAGGTTCGCACGGGGAGCTGTTTTTT. The chain recombines TRBV27 with TRBJ2-2; the match to TRBD2 covers 9 bases. This CDR3 spans 18 amino acids. The V gene's germline CDR1 is MNHEY and CDR2 SMNVEV (reference sequence). V lost 5 bases, J lost 7 bases, and 17 bases stayed unmatched.

This clone was detected once. The genes are TRBV7-2 and TRBJ2-7, with D perhaps TRBD2 (7 bases). In germline, CDR1 is SGHTA, CDR2 FQGNSA. V lost 4 bases and J lost 3, with 16 bases in between. The CDR3 is made up of 15 amino acids. The CDR3 bases are TGTGCCAGCAGCTGGGATGGGGGGGGCGGCTACGAGCAGTACTTC. Translated: CASSWDGGGGYEQYF.

This chain uses TRBV6-5 with TRBJ2-7, with 9 bases lining up with TRBD1. V shed 4 bases and J 5 bases; nucleotides not matched to a gene: 9. Germline V gene data show CDR1 as MNHEY and CDR2 as SVGAGI. The length of the CDR3 is 15 residues. The CDR3 sequence is CASSSPGQGLNEQYF. CDR3 nucleotides: TGTGCCAGCAGTTCACCGGGACAGGGTCTTAACGAGCAGTACTTC.

The rearrangement links TRBV4-1 to TRBJ1-5, with a possible D match to TRBD1 (6 bases). Germline V gives CDR1 MGHRA, CDR2 YSYEKL. This CDR3 region has 16 residues. The V and J ends lost 1 base and 4 bases respectively, with 14 bases between them. In nucleotides, the CDR3 is TGCGCCAGCAGCCAAGGCCCGGACAGACGTAATCAGCCCCAGCATTTT. Translated, it gives CASSQGPDRRNQPQHF.

This clone came up once. CDR3 region: CASSSSSDTQYF. As DNA, the CDR3 is TGCGCCAGCAGCTCTAGCTCAGATACGCAGTATTTT. The rearrangement uses TRBV5-1 and TRBJ2-3; D may be TRBD2 (5 bases). The CDR3 is 12 amino acids. Germline CDR1 and CDR2: SGHRS and YFSETQ. Trimming left V 3 bases short and J 4 bases short, with 6 bases between.

The rearrangement joins TRBV9 to TRBJ2-1, with 11 positions matching TRBD2. The CDR3 extends over 15 amino acids. J lost 7 bases, V lost 2 bases, and 5 bases had no gene match. Germline CDR1 SGDLS, CDR2 YYNGEE. CDR3 in DNA: TGTGCCAGCAGCGTTCAACTAGCGGGAGTTAATGAGCAGTTCTTC. Translated, it gives CASSVQLAGVNEQFF.

The CDR3 protein is CASSMEGIAKNIQYF. The DNA for the CDR3 is TGTGCCAGTAGTATGGAGGGGATAGCCAAAAACATTCAGTACTTC. This rearrangement joins TRBV19 to TRBJ2-4; maybe TRBD2 (6 bases). CDR3 length: 15 residues. Germline V gene sequence: CDR1 LNHDA, CDR2 SQIVND (reference sequence). With 3 bases removed from V and 0 bases from J, the gap between germline ends came to 9 bases.

V usage is TRBV7-9 and J usage is TRBJ2-5; 12 bases are a match to TRBD2. The CDR3 is 17 residues long. V lost 5 bases and J lost 5; bases outside the gene matches: 12. Germline V gives CDR1 SEHNR, CDR2 FQNEAQ (reference sequence). CDR3 loop: CASSHLAGGPSVETQYF. DNA of the CDR3: TGTGCCAGCAGCCATCTAGCGGGAGGGCCATCGGTGGAGACCCAGTACTTC. The full variable domain, its missing parts supplied by reference TRBV7-9 and TRBJ2-5, is DTGVSQNPRHKITKRGQNVTFRCDPISEHNRLYWYRQTLGQGPEFLTYFQNEAQLEKSRLLSDRFSAERPKGSFSTLEIQRTEQGDSAMYLCASSHLAGGPSVETQYFGPGTRLLVL.

The V and J genes are TRBV3-1 (or the pseudogene TRBV3-2) and TRBJ2-7; 14 nucleotides agree with TRBD2. V trimming: 4 bases; J trimming: 7 bases; junction bases outside the gene matches: 15. Germline V gives CDR1 LGHDT, CDR2 YNNKEL (reference sequence). The CDR3 loop spans 18 amino acids. The CDR3 region is CASSPWTSGRTYGKEQYF. For the CDR3, the DNA is TGTGCCAGCAGCCCGTGGACTAGCGGGAGGACCTACGGTAAGGAGCAGTACTTC.

The V call is TRBV7-9, the J call TRBJ1-6; unclear D gene. The CDR3 covers 17 residues. Germline V lookup: CDR1 SEHNR, CDR2 FQNEAQ (reference sequence). V lost 4 bases and J 4 bases, leaving 17 bases between the germline ends. The CDR3 loop reads CASSSPSDRFYNSPLHF. As DNA, the CDR3 is TGTGCCAGCAGCTCGCCCTCAGATCGGTTTTATAATTCACCCCTCCACTTT.